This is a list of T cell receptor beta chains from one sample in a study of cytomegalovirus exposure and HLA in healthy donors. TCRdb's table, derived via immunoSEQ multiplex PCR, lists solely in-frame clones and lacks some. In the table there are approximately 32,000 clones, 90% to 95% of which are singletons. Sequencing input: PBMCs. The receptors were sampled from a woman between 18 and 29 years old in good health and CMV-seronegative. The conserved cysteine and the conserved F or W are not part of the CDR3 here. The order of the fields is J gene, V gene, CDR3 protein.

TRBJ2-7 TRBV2 ASRKTGQLYEQY
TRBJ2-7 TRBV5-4 ASSLFARVGGYEQY
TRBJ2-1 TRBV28 ASSLLQGRNEQF
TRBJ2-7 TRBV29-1 SVEGQAYEQY
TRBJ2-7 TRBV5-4 ASSLGALAGAYEQY
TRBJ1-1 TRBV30 AWSRDRGSAEAF
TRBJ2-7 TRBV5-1 ASSLGVGRARYEQY
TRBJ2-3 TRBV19 ASSITSAGDTQY
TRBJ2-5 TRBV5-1 ASSLSIGEGETQY
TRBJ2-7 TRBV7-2 ASSLGGILSYEQY
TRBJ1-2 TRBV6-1 ASSGPGALYGYT
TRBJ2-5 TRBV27 ASSLSQQGAQETQY
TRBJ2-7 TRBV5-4 ASSPPDRRNEQY
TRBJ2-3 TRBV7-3 ASSPQPLFSGRPDTQY
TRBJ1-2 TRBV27 ASSIQQGNYGYT
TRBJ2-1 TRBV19 ASSIGGDYNEQF
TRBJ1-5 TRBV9 ASSVDGGRVQPQH
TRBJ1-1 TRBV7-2 ASSLVRTGLNTEAF
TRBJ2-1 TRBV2 ASSDSPGGWNEQF
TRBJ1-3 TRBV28 ASSFHGASGNTIY
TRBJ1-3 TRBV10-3 AIRSDAGDSGNTIY
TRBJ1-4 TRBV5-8 ASTYRGANEKLF
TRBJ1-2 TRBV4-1 ASSQDPSGSDGYT
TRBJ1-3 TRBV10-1 ASSASGNTIY
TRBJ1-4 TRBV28 ASKRGGAADVEKLF
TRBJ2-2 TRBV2 ASRSSIGTGGLF
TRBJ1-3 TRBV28 ASGGNTIY